This T cell receptor (beta chain) derives from a study of CXCR3-negative and CXCR3-positive naive CD8 T cells. Study-wide findings and caveats: Naive subsets were similarly diverse, while memory CD8+ repertoires were much less diverse.

The authors made the TRB cDNA libraries by 5' RACE using UMI labels. With the 5' RACE reads reprocessed, TCRdb shows one record per CDR3 protein and no DNA. The listing records some 9,600 distinct CDR3 sequences. Germline loops: CDR1 DFQATT, CDR2 SNEGSKA (reference sequence). This CDR3 comprises 15 residues. Turning to this clonotype: Its antigen remains unidentified.

V and J are TRBV20-1 and TRBJ2-1; the TCRdb call, TRBD1, lacks DNA for checking. This TCR came from a human donor in good health. Some clones in this sample may be carry-over from other donors' samples. The specimen sequenced was naive CXCR3- CD8+ T cells from blood. Indicated subset: CD45RO-CCR7+CD27+CD95- naive CD8+ T cells lacking CXCR3 (TNR3-). The CDR3: CSARPRARGYNEQFF.